This entry lists 30 T cell receptor beta chains sequenced from one sample in a study of molecular identifiers for immune sequencing clone quantification (dated by TCRdb to between 2018 and 2020). To prepare the library, PCR was applied. Instrument on record: Illumina HiSeq 4000. TCRdb trimmed the raw reads at Q25, called clones with MiXCR and kept productive beta chains. Merged by CDR3 protein, the rows form single entries marked with the most common genes and DNA. Counted in this sample were hundreds of thousands of distinct CDR3 sequences; 20% to 25% of them appeared once. The ten largest clones capture roughly 0.86% of the sample. The specimen sequenced was naive CD8+ T cells from blood, with Jurkat cell RNA spiked in. This specimen's cell subset or site label, per the study, means: FACS-sorted CD8+CD4-CCR7+CD45RA+ naive T cells. The receptors stem from a human donor in good health. Some libraries in this study had Jurkat cell RNA spiked in.

This clonotype was detected a few times. This rearrangement joins TRBV11-2 to TRBJ2-2, with D possibly matching TRBD2 (6 bases). V lost 3 bases and J lost 3, with 17 bases in between. Looked up from germline, CDR1 is SGHAT and CDR2 is FQNNGV. This CDR3 has 17 residues. The CDR3 region is CASSFWLGTWDTGELFF. The DNA for the CDR3 is TGTGCCAGCAGCTTTTGGCTGGGGACTTGGGACACCGGGGAGCTGTTTTTT.

The table lists this clonotype with a few counts. V is TRBV24-1 and J is TRBJ2-3; D unresolved. The CDR3 totals 17 residues. The V and J ends lost 2 bases and 1 base respectively, with 15 bases between them. Germline V CDR1 and CDR2: KGHDR, SFDVKD. As DNA, the CDR3 is TGTGCCACCAGTGATTCGGTTAGGATTGGGGGCACAGATACGCAGTATTTT. Encoded protein: CATSDSVRIGGTDTQYF.

CDR3 nucleotide sequence: TGCAGTGCTCAACCCGGGACAGGGGGACTCGAGCAGTACTTC. Amino acids: CSAQPGTGGLEQYF. The chain uses TRBV20-1 and TRBJ2-7; 11 bases match TRBD1. V lost 5 bases, J lost 6 bases, and 9 bases stayed unmatched. The CDR3 has 14 residues. Germline loops: CDR1 DFQATT, CDR2 SNEGSKA (reference sequence).

This clonotype was recorded at least ten times. The chain links TRBV12-3 or TRBV12-4 to TRBJ1-2; 7 nucleotides match TRBD1. The V gene end was trimmed by 7 bases and the J gene end by 7 bases; junction bases not matched to a gene: 6. There are 12 residues in the CDR3. The CDR3 here is CASTQGGFGYTF. In DNA form, the CDR3 reads TGTGCCAGCACCCAGGGGGGTTTTGGCTACACCTTC.

This clonotype was picked up many times. The chain has TRBV30 and TRBJ1-5; no clear D gene. Trimming left V 2 bases short and J 5 bases short, with 10 bases between. The CDR3 runs to 13 residues. CDR1 and CDR2 from the germline V gene are GTSNPN and SVGIG (reference sequence). For the CDR3, the DNA is TGTGCCTGGAGTTGGTCGGTTCATCAGCCCCAGCATTTT. It yields the protein CAWSWSVHQPQHF.

This clonotype was recorded at least ten times. The J gene is TRBJ2-3, the V gene TRBV7-9, with 10 bases aligning to TRBD1. J gave up 3 bases and V 6 bases, and 9 bases lay outside the gene matches. The CDR3 covers 16 residues. Looked up from germline, CDR1 is SEHNR and CDR2 is FQNEAQ (reference sequence). The CDR3 bases are TGTGCCAGCAGACCCAGACAGGGGGCGCCGACAGATACGCAGTATTTT. Translating gives CASRPRQGAPTDTQYF.

In this sample, this clonotype turned up many times. The chain carries TRBV4-3 and TRBJ2-7; 9 nucleotides align to TRBD1. The CDR3 loop spans 14 amino acids. V trimming: 4 bases; J trimming: 3 bases; junction bases outside the gene matches: 4. In germline, CDR1 is LGHNA, CDR2 YSLEER. CDR3 loop: CASSPTTGGYEQYF. The CDR3 DNA sequence: TGCGCCAGCAGCCCCACGACAGGGGGCTACGAGCAGTACTTC.

This chain links TRBV27 with TRBJ1-3; the D is unclear. V shed 2 bases and J shed 0 bases, with 11 bases lying between them. This CDR3 has 16 residues. Looked up from germline, CDR1 is MNHEY and CDR2 is SMNVEV (reference sequence). The CDR3 DNA reads TGTGCCAGCAGTTTAGGGCCAGAAAGCTCTGGAAACACCATATATTTT. This encodes CASSLGPESSGNTIYF.

This clonotype was observed once. This may arise from a read error, as a much more abundant clone is one base away. The chain combines TRBV20-1 with TRBJ2-7, with a tentative D call TRBD1 (6 bases). From germline, CDR1 is DFQATT and CDR2 SNEGSKA (reference sequence). This CDR3 is 13 amino acids long. In DNA, the CDR3 is TGCGGTGCTAACCGGGACAACCCCTACGAGCAGTACTTC. Its protein product is CGANRDNPYEQYF.

The genes are TRBV19 and TRBJ2-5, with D hard to call. The germline CDR1 and CDR2 sequences are LNHDA and SQIVND (reference sequence). CDR3 length equals 18 residues. The V end lost 3 bases, the J end lost 1 base, and 21 bases lay between the germline ends. CDR3 coding DNA: TGTGCCAGTAGTATCACGTCTCGAGGCAGGAGAATCCAAGAGACCCAGTACTTC. It is translated as CASSITSRGRRIQETQYF.

This clonotype was picked up many times. The genes are TRBV12-3 or TRBV12-4 and TRBJ1-5, with no clear D. V was shortened by 6 bases and J by 4 bases, with 7 bases between the two germline ends. The CDR3 has 12 amino acids. The CDR3 reads CASRLENQPQHF. DNA for the CDR3: TGTGCCAGCAGGCTAGAGAATCAGCCCCAGCATTTT.

This rearrangement joins TRBV28 to TRBJ1-5; the D is unclear. CDR1 is MDHEN and CDR2 is SYDVKM in the germline V gene. CDR3 size: 15 residues. V was trimmed by 3 bases and J by 9 bases, leaving 18 bases between them. DNA for the CDR3: TGTGCCAGCAGTTTTGGGCCAGGCACTCAGGCGCCCCAGCATTTT. Amino acid sequence: CASSFGPGTQAPQHF.

This rearrangement joins TRBV11-2 to TRBJ2-1; D possibly matches TRBD1 or TRBD2 (6 bases each). CDR3 size: 15 residues. V lost 1 base, J lost 15 bases, and 22 bases lay in between. The germline V gene encodes CDR1 SGHAT and CDR2 FQNNGV. CDR3 sequence (DNA): TGTGCCAGCAGCTTAGTCAAGGGTCCGGGGGCAGGGATGTTCTTC. Translated: CASSLVKGPGAGMFF. Full variable domain (rest looked up from reference TRBV11-2 and TRBJ2-1): EAGVAQSPRYKIIEKRQSVAFWCNPISGHATLYWYQQILGQGPKLLIQFQNNGVVDDSQLPKDRFSAERLKGVDSTLKIQPAKLEDSAVYLCASSLVKGPGAGMFFGPGTRLTVL.

The rearrangement joins TRBV19 to TRBJ2-4; D remains unclear. The CDR3 extends over 15 amino acids. Trimming pared 1 base from V and 0 bases from J, leaving 7 bases between. Germline V gene sequence: CDR1 LNHDA, CDR2 SQIVND (reference sequence). The CDR3 DNA follows: TGTGCCAGTAGTATAGGCGGTGGAGCCAAAAACATTCAGTACTTC. This sequence encodes CASSIGGGAKNIQYF.

In this sample, this clonotype turned up once. A much bigger clone sits one base away, suggesting this may be a read error. The chain combines TRBV5-1 with TRBJ1-1; D ambiguous. This CDR3 has 15 amino acids. CDR1 is SGHRS and CDR2 is YFSETQ in the germline V gene. This CDR3 is CAGSFNGRKDTEAFF. CDR3 nucleotides: TGCGCCGGCAGCTTCAACGGTCGCAAGGACACTGAAGCTTTCTTT.

With respect to this clonotype: Since a much larger clone is just one base distant, this may be a read error. The V gene is TRBV7-9, the J gene TRBJ2-3; D unresolved. From germline, CDR1 is SEHNR and CDR2 FQNEAQ (reference sequence). The CDR3 consists of 14 residues. The CDR3 spells CASSLVVRADMQYF. For the CDR3, the DNA is TGTGCCAGCAGCTTAGTAGTACGGGCAGATATGCAGTATTTT. The full variable domain, completed using reference TRBV7-9 and TRBJ2-3, is DTGVSQNPRHKITKRGQNVTFRCDPISEHNRLYWYRQTLGQGPEFLTYFQNEAQLEKSRLLSDRFSAERPKGSFSTLEIQRTEQGDSAMYLCASSLVVRADMQYFGPGTRLTVL.

This clonotype was found many times. The chain links TRBV2 to TRBJ2-7, with 7 positions matching TRBD1. The CDR3 is made up of 15 amino acids. Germline V gives CDR1 SNHLY, CDR2 FYNNEI. V gave up 2 bases and J gave up 2 bases; unmatched junction bases: 6. The CDR3 protein is CASSEFRQGPYEQYF. The CDR3, as DNA: TGTGCCAGCAGTGAATTCAGACAGGGTCCCTACGAGCAGTACTTC.

For this clonotype: This may stem from a read error, because a much larger clone lies one nucleotide away. The rearrangement uses TRBV7-9 and TRBJ2-7; TRBD2 aligns across 11 bases. Looked up from germline, CDR1 is SEHNR and CDR2 is FQNEAQ (reference sequence). This CDR3 is built from 15 residues. The CDR3 bases are TGTGCCAGCAGCCCACCCGGGACTAGCGGCTACAAGCAGTACTTC. This sequence encodes CASSPPGTSGYKQYF.

This clonotype was seen a few times. The chain carries TRBV6-5 and TRBJ1-6; D gene uncertain. This CDR3 is built from 18 residues. Trimming cost V 5 bases and J 6 bases, with 23 bases left between them. Germline V gene lookup returns CDR1 MNHEY and CDR2 SVGAGI. The CDR3 is CASSPRVVERLSNSPLHF. CDR3 coding DNA: TGTGCCAGCAGTCCCCGAGTGGTGGAGCGGCTGAGTAATTCACCCCTCCACTTT.

The table lists this clonotype with a few counts. The CDR3 bases are TGTGCCTGGAGCTCCACAGGGATCAATCAGCCCCAGCATTTT. Its translation: CAWSSTGINQPQHF. This chain joins TRBV30 and TRBJ1-5; possible D gene TRBD1, 6 bases. Deletions cut 3 bases from V and 3 bases from J, with 12 bases between. CDR1 and CDR2 (germline): GTSNPN, SVGIG (reference sequence). The CDR3 totals 14 residues.

The V gene is TRBV12-3 or TRBV12-4, the J gene TRBJ2-1, with 7 positions matching TRBD1. The CDR3 is 16 residues long. J gave up 8 bases and V 6 bases, and 16 bases lay outside the gene matches. This chain's CDR3 is CASRESRDRDYDEQFF. The CDR3 DNA is TGTGCCAGCAGGGAGAGCCGGGACAGAGATTACGATGAGCAGTTCTTC.

This clonotype appeared a few times. This chain connects TRBV29-1 to TRBJ2-1; no clear D. The CDR3 contains 12 residues. Germline CDR1 reads SQVTM; CDR2 reads ANQGSEA. The V and J ends lost 7 bases and 10 bases respectively, with 17 bases between them. CDR3 sequence (DNA): TGCAGCGCAGACAATAGGACGGCCGAGCAGTTCTTC. This sequence encodes CSADNRTAEQFF.

This clonotype was observed at least ten times. V gene TRBV4-2 combines with J gene TRBJ2-7; D uncertain. This CDR3 has 13 residues. Germline CDR1 and CDR2: LGHNA and YNFKEQ. The V gene lost 3 bases and the J gene lost 0 bases, with 6 bases spanning the gap. The CDR3 DNA sequence: TGTGCCAGCAGCCAGGTCACCTCCTACGAGCAGTACTTC. Residues: CASSQVTSYEQYF.

Comments on this clonotype: A single base separates this from a much larger clone, so it may be a read error. As DNA, the CDR3 is TGTGCCACCAGTGAGCACGGTGACACCGGGGAGCTGTTTTTT. Its translation is CATSEHGDTGELFF. The chain uses TRBV24-1 and TRBJ2-2; D uncertain. The CDR3 covers 14 residues. Germline CDR1 reads KGHDR; CDR2 reads SFDVKD. The V and J ends lost 4 bases and 3 bases respectively, with 8 bases between them.

Remarks on this clonotype: A much larger clone sits a single nucleotide away, making a read error possible. This chain uses TRBV7-2 with TRBJ2-3, with 11 bases identical to TRBD2. The CDR3 sequence is 15 residues long. The V gene's germline CDR1 is SGHTA and CDR2 FQGNSA. CDR3 sequence reads: CVSSRTSGSADTQYF. For the CDR3, the DNA is TGTGTCAGCAGCCGAACTAGCGGGAGTGCAGATACGCAGTATTTT.

In its sample, this clonotype was seen a few times. The genes are TRBV27 and TRBJ2-3; the D gene is possibly TRBD2 (5 bases). This CDR3 has 15 residues. The V end was cut by 9 bases, the J end by 3 bases, with 19 bases between. Germline CDR1 MNHEY, CDR2 SMNVEV (reference sequence). In nucleotides, the CDR3 is TGTGCCAGGAGGAGAGGGTACAGAGTGACAGATACGCAGTATTTT. It encodes CARRRGYRVTDTQYF.

This rearrangement joins TRBV20-1 to TRBJ2-1; 11 bases map to TRBD2. The CDR3 contains 20 residues. J lost 9 bases, V lost 1 base, and 23 bases had no gene match. Germline CDR1 DFQATT, CDR2 SNEGSKA (reference sequence). The CDR3: CSARAPNGVAGGRNHSEQFF. CDR3 bases: TGCAGTGCTAGAGCTCCTAATGGGGTAGCGGGAGGGCGCAACCACAGTGAGCAGTTCTTC.

This clonotype was counted many times. The chain joins TRBV6-2 or TRBV6-3 to TRBJ2-7; D gene uncertain. Deletions cut 5 bases from V and 7 bases from J, with 12 bases between. The CDR3 is 12 amino acids. Germline CDR1 reads MNHEY; CDR2 reads SVGEGT. The CDR3 here is CASSLLTTEQYF. The CDR3 region has the DNA TGTGCCAGCAGTCTTCTAACCACGGAGCAGTACTTC.

J is TRBJ2-7 and V is TRBV4-3; perhaps TRBD1 as D (5 bases). Trimming left V 0 bases short and J 4 bases short, with 19 bases between. Germline CDR1 reads LGHNA; CDR2 reads YSLEER. The CDR3 extends over 17 amino acids. CDR3 nucleotides: TGCGCCAGCAGCCAAGATCGCTCCCGGACAATAGGTTACGAGCAGTACTTC. It specifies CASSQDRSRTIGYEQYF.

This clonotype was seen at least ten times. The chain couples TRBV2 to TRBJ1-5; D is perhaps TRBD1 (5 bases). Trimming took 7 bases from V and 3 from J, leaving 10 bases between them. This CDR3 has 13 residues. Germline assignment: CDR1 SNHLY and CDR2 FYNNEI. As DNA, the CDR3 is TGTGCCAGCACCTGGACACCCAATCAGCCCCAGCATTTT. It translates to CASTWTPNQPQHF.